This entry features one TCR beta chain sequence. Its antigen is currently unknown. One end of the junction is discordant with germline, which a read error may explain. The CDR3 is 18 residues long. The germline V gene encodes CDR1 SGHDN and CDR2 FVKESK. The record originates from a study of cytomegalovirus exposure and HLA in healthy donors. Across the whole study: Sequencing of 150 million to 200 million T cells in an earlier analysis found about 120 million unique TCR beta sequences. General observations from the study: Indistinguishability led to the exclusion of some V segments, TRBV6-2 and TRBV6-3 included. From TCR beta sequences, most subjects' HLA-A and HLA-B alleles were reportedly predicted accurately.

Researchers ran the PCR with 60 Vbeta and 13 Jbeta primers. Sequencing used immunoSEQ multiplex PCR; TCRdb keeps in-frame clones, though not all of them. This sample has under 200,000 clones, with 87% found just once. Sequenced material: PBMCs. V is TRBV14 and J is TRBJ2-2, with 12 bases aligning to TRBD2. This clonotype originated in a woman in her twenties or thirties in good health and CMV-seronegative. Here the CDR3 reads CASSQVGRTSGNPGELFF. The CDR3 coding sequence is TGTGCCAGCAGCCAAGTCGGCCGGACTAGCGGGAACCCCGGGGAGCTGTTTTTT. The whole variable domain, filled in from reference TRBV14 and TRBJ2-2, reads EAGVTQFPSHSVIEKGQTVTLRCDPISGHDNLYWYRRVMGKEIKFLLHFVKESKQDESGMPNNRFLAERTGGTYSTLKVQPAELEDSGVYFCASSQVGRTSGNPGELFFGEGSRLTVL.